This T cell receptor (beta chain) was sequenced during a study of vaccination and CD4 T cells after COVID-19. Study-wide background: Every participant had a vaccine, which was either BNT162b2 or mRNA-1273, given in two doses. At a median around 65 days (range 14 to 241) after dose two, post-vaccine samples were obtained.

Treatment specified: roughly ten-day PBMC culture with coronavirus spike peptide pools or control peptides (ViraFEST assay). Regarding this clonotype: The antigen is not known.

The CDR3 runs 14 residues. With 6 bases removed from V and 4 bases from J, the gap between germline ends came to 15 bases. Germline V gene lookup returns CDR1 SGHTA and CDR2 FQGNSA. The Oncomine TCR Beta short-read assay sequenced DNA from cultured CD4+ T cells. TCRdb independently ran MiXCR on the PCR reads; one entry per CDR3 protein. This table has about 15,000 distinct CDR3 sequences, less than 70% appearing once. The source is a human donor who had recovered from COVID-19. The genes are TRBV7-2 and TRBJ2-5; maybe TRBD2 (5 bases). Sequencing was performed on CD4+ T cells from blood, cultured in vitro, taken before SARS-CoV-2 vaccination. Here the CDR3 reads CASRGSGSAETQYF. The CDR3 nucleotides are TGTGCCAGCAGAGGGTCGGGGTCAGCAGAGACCCAGTACTTC. Drawing the rest from reference TRBV7-2 and TRBJ2-5, the complete variable domain is GAGVSQSPSNKVTEKGKDVELRCDPISGHTALYWYRQSLGQGLEFLIYFQGNSAPDKSGLPSDRFSAERTGGSVSTLTIQRTQQEDSAVYLCASRGSGSAETQYFGPGTRLLVL.